These 3 T cell receptor beta chains came from one sample sequenced in a study of vaccination and CD4 T cells after COVID-19. Regarding treatment: roughly ten-day PBMC culture with coronavirus spike peptide pools or control peptides (ViraFEST assay). Investigators obtained the unexposed donor's CD4+ T cells before the COVID-19 pandemic (2011-2018). These receptors are not linked to any known antigen. CD4+ T cells that had been cultured provided DNA sequenced with the Oncomine TCR Beta short-read assay. Cultured CD4+ T cells yielded the extracted genomic DNA. TCRdb called the PCR reads again in MiXCR, with one record for every CDR3 protein. Of 6,000 to 7,000 distinct CDR3 sequences detected, 35% appear once; the ten largest clones hold roughly 34%. The sample consisted of CD4+ T cells from blood, cultured in vitro. Receptor source: a human donor in good health.

The chain couples TRBV2 to TRBJ2-5, with D perhaps TRBD2 (5 bases). Germline lookup yields CDR1 SNHLY and CDR2 FYNNEI. The germline V and J ends were trimmed by 10 bases and 5 bases, with 20 bases remaining between them. The CDR3 runs to 14 residues. The CDR3 nucleotides read TGTGCCACCGCGCGCACCCGACCGGGGGAGACCCAGTACTTC. It specifies CATARTRPGETQYF.

The chain combines TRBV20-1 with TRBJ1-1; the D is unclear. Trimming took off 5 bases at V and 3 bases at J, with 19 bases between the two ends. The CDR3 loop spans 15 amino acids. Germline V gives CDR1 DFQATT, CDR2 SNEGSKA (reference sequence). The CDR3 nucleotides read TGCAGTGCTTTCCTTCCCGGGCCCGGGGACACTGAAGCTTTCTTT. The encoded protein is CSAFLPGPGDTEAFF.

The chain has TRBV30 and TRBJ2-7; 8 nucleotides agree with TRBD1. The CDR3 has 14 residues. V dropped 0 bases and J dropped 0; count of bases not matched to a gene: 1. The germline V gene has CDR1 GTSNPN and CDR2 SVGIG (reference sequence). This CDR3 reads CAWSVQGGSYEQYF. As DNA, the CDR3 is TGTGCCTGGAGTGTACAGGGGGGCTCCTACGAGCAGTACTTC.